This T cell receptor beta chain was captured in a study of T-cell reconstitution after alpha-beta-depleted transplantation in children. A TCRbeta library incorporating unique molecular identifiers was prepared. From the PCR reads, TCRdb called clonotypes with MiXCR, one entry per CDR3 protein. The sample comprises 200,000 to 300,000 distinct CDR3 sequences, around 7.8% of which are singletons, and almost 6.5% rests with the top ten. Study observations and caveats: About two months after transplant, alpha-beta T cells reportedly came from several hundred expanded graft clones. The main origin of T-cell counts and diversity one year after transplant was newly produced T cells. Recipient T cells and thymic progenitors that survived gave rise to the high TCRbeta diversity observed at day 60 in some patients.

V gave up 6 bases and J gave up 1 base, with 16 bases separating them. The CDR3 length is 16 residues. Germline V gives CDR1 MDHEN, CDR2 SYDVKM. This clonotype was found many times. Its antigen is unidentified. This receptor was identified in a male patient younger than 18 who had a stem cell transplant for acute lymphoblastic leukemia, so the T cells may come from the graft donor. This sample comprised PBMCs, mostly from graft donor cells, obtained 180 days after TCRalphabeta/CD19-depleted stem cell transplant. J is TRBJ1-5 and V is TRBV28; D unclear. The CDR3 nucleotides read TGTGCCAGCAGCCCGACCGGGCGGAGGAGCAATCAGCCCCAGCATTTT. This translates into CASSPTGRRSNQPQHF.